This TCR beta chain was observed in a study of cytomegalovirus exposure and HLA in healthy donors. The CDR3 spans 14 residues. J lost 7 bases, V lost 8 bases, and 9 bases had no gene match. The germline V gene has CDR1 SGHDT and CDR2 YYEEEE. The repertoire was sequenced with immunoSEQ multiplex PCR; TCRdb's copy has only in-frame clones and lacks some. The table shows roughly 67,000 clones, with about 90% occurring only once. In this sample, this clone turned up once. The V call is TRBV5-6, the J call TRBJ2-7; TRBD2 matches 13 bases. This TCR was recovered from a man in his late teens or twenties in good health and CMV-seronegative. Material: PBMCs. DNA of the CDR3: TGTGCCAGTGGACTAGCGGGAGCGTCTCGGGAGCAGTACTTC. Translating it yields CASGLAGASREQYF.